This T cell receptor (beta chain) was identified during a study of T-cell memory formation after mild COVID-19. Looking at the study overall: TCR clustering was largely donor specific.

By share of the sample, this clonotype is medium-sized (0.01 to 0.1%). The antigen is unknown. V was trimmed by 6 bases and J by 8 bases, leaving 17 bases between them. The CDR3 sequence is 14 residues long. Germline V gene lookup returns CDR1 LGHNA and CDR2 YNFKEQ. MiXCR, run by TCRdb on the 5' RACE reads, gives a single entry per CDR3 protein. Altogether 50,000 or so distinct CDR3 sequences are present, 9.3% being singletons, with the ten largest covering about 10%. General observations from the study: Shrinking CD4+ clones were chiefly CM and EM; CD8+ ones were chiefly EMRA. CD4+ bias marked clones expanding day 15 to 37, unlike balanced contracting clones.

This receptor was taken from an adult woman who had mild COVID-19 (a few samples of this study predate the infection). Cell type and time point are not known. The V and J genes are TRBV4-2 and TRBJ2-1; weak D call: TRBD1 (7 bases). Sample: PBMCs or a T cell subset sorted from them (not recorded which). The CDR3 DNA is TGTGCCAGCAGTCTCGCCCAGGGGGGCGATGAGCAGTTCTTC. Translating it yields CASSLAQGGDEQFF.